Each of the 9 T cell receptor beta chains below was sequenced from the same sample in a study of regulatory T cells in long-lasting Graves disease (dated by TCRdb to the early 2020s). Interpreted using the paper, the time point label stands for: persistent/refractory GD, antithyroid drugs over 5 years with positive TRAb. RNA was extracted from PBMCs in TRIzol for both TCR sequencing and RNA sequencing. Libraries were constructed by multiplex PCR. Sequencer: Illumina HiSeq 4000. CDR3 regions were amplified by Arm-PCR with iRepertoire HTBI primers to construct TCR beta libraries. TCRdb trimmed the raw reads at Q25, called clones with MiXCR and kept productive beta chains. Rows with a matching CDR3 protein are joined into one entry that keeps the most common DNA and genes. In all, the sample holds roughly 400,000 distinct CDR3 sequences, and 20% to 25% of those were seen once. The ten largest clones represent less than 25% of the sample.

The starting material was peripheral blood mononuclear cells (PBMCs), obtained when the disease was refractory, from a patient treated with antithyroid drugs. The receptor source for this set is a female donor with Graves disease.

This chain connects TRBV3-1 to TRBJ1-6; D not resolved. Germline lookup yields CDR1 LGHDT and CDR2 YNNKEL (reference sequence). V lost 0 bases and J lost 10, with 10 bases in between. The CDR3 is 14 amino acids. CDR3 nucleotides: TGTGCCAGCAGCCAAGAGGCTGCGGGCTCACCCCTCCACTTT. Residues: CASSQEAAGSPLHF.

This clonotype showed up many times. The rearrangement links TRBV24-1 to TRBJ2-2, with D perhaps assigned TRBD1 or TRBD2 (6 bases each). V was shortened by 4 bases and J by 3 bases, with 11 bases between the two germline ends. CDR1 is KGHDR, CDR2 SFDVKD, per germline. This CDR3 is 15 amino acids long. The CDR3 region is CATSEGGLDTGELFF. CDR3 bases: TGTGCCACCAGTGAAGGGGGGTTGGACACCGGGGAGCTGTTTTTT.

This clonotype was seen ten or more times. The DNA for the CDR3 is TGTGCCAGCCAGCGGGGCTCCTACGAGCAGTACTTC. Translating gives CASQRGSYEQYF. The gene calls are TRBV28 and TRBJ2-7, with 7 bases aligning to TRBD2. The CDR3 contains 12 residues. Per germline, CDR1 MDHEN and CDR2 SYDVKM. After removal of 8 bases from V and 0 bases from J, the junction contained 1 base not matched to a gene.

This clonotype was seen at least ten times. The J gene is TRBJ1-5, the V gene TRBV2; unclear D gene. The CDR3 is 14 residues long. V was pared by 7 bases and J by 0 bases, with 10 bases between. The germline gives CDR1 SNHLY, CDR2 FYNNEI. The CDR3 here is CASNGAYSNQPQHF. CDR3 in DNA: TGTGCCAGCAATGGAGCGTATAGCAATCAGCCCCAGCATTTT.

The genes are TRBV5-1 and TRBJ2-7; 11 bases are shared with TRBD1. CDR1 is SGHRS, CDR2 YFSETQ, per germline. The CDR3 contains 15 residues. J was trimmed by 3 bases and V by 0 bases; bases with no gene match: 2. The DNA of the CDR3 is TGCGCCAGCAGCTTGGGGACAGGGGGCGGCTACGAGCAGTACTTC. Residues: CASSLGTGGGYEQYF.

This clonotype appeared many times. The chain uses TRBV20-1 and TRBJ2-7, with D uncertain. Germline lookup yields CDR1 DFQATT and CDR2 SNEGSKA (reference sequence). V was trimmed by 0 bases and J by 4 bases, leaving 13 bases between them. The CDR3 sequence is 14 residues long. CDR3 coding DNA: TGCAGTGCTAGAGATCCCAGAACTCCGTACGAGCAGTACTTC. Amino acid sequence: CSARDPRTPYEQYF.

The rearrangement uses TRBV14 and TRBJ2-5; possibly TRBD2 for D (5 bases). Trimming took 5 bases from V and 9 from J, leaving 16 bases between them. The germline gives CDR1 SGHDN, CDR2 FVKESK. The CDR3 is 13 amino acids. CDR3 sequence: CASSLPGFQAQYF. The CDR3 DNA reads as TGTGCCAGCAGCTTACCGGGATTCCAGGCCCAGTACTTC.

The table lists this clonotype with a few counts. This may come from a read error, since a much larger clone is one base off. The chain couples TRBV6-1 to TRBJ2-5; possibly TRBD2 for D (8 bases). CDR3 length: 15 residues. Per the germline V gene, CDR1 is MNHNS and CDR2 is SASEGT. The CDR3 spells CTSRTTGTGGETQYF. Written as DNA, the CDR3 is TGTACCAGCAGAACGACAGGGACGGGGGGGGAGACCCAGTACTTC.

At least ten counts were recorded for this clonotype. The V call is TRBV20-1, the J call TRBJ1-4; D uncertain. Trimming took off 6 bases at V and 11 bases at J, with 19 bases between the two ends. This CDR3 spans 13 amino acids. CDR1 and CDR2 (germline): DFQATT, SNEGSKA (reference sequence). CDR3 nucleotides: TGCAGTGCCACTACACCCCCGGGAGAGAAACTGTTTTTT. It encodes CSATTPPGEKLFF.